This TCR beta chain was profiled in a study of blood T cells in healthy people across ages. Study background: Every two T cells gave about one barcoded beta molecule via template switching.

With a J-beta primer mix and a sample-barcoded 5' primer, a second PCR ran 7 to 11 cycles. From the 5' RACE reads, TCRdb called clonotypes with MiXCR, one entry per CDR3 protein. The sample comprises nearly 800,000 distinct CDR3 sequences, approximately 25% of which are singletons, and approximately 4% rests with the top ten. A minimum of 5 micrograms of total RNA was extracted per sample. Germline lookup yields CDR1 SNHLY and CDR2 FYNNEI. The junction had 15 bases not matched to a gene; V was cut back by 6 bases and J by 2 bases. CDR3 length equals 18 residues. The sample holds a few counts of this clonotype. These same data were also listed under a study on T cells of mothers and their children. As reported in that work: Thymic selection molds TCR recombination output in a comparable way in related and unrelated pairs. The analysis detected no persistent microchimeric T cell clones.

This chain connects TRBV2 to TRBJ1-1; 10 nucleotides agree with TRBD1. This sequence was found in a boy aged 10-17 years in good health. Sequences were obtained from blood. The DNA for the CDR3 is TGTGCCAGCAGCGGACCAGACAGGGGGCCGTGGGGCAACACTGAAGCTTTCTTT. Translation: CASSGPDRGPWGNTEAFF.